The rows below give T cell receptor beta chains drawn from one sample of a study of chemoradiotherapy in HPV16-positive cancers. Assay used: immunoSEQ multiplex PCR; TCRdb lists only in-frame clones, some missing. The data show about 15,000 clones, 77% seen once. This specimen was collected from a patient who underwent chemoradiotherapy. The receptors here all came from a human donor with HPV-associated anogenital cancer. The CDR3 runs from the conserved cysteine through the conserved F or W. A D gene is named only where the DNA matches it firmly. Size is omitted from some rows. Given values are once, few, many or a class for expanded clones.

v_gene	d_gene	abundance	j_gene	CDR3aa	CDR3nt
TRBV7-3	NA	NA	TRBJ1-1	CASSPRQNTEAFF	TGTGCCAGCAGCCCCCGGCAAAACACTGAAGCTTTCTTT
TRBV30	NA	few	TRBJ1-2	CAWTYGGVEGGYTF	TGTGCCTGGACTTATGGAGGGGTGGAGGGTGGCTACACCTTC
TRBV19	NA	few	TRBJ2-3	CASSTGSLGLRDTQYF	TGTGCCAGTAGTACCGGTTCATTAGGACTGCGGGATACGCAGTATTTT
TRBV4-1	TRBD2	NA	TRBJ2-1	CASSHPWEGDEQFF	TGCGCCAGCAGCCACCCCTGGGAGGGCGATGAGCAGTTCTTC
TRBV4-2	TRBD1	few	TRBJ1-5	CASSHDRQGGNQPQHF	TGTGCCAGCAGCCATGATCGACAGGGTGGCAATCAGCCCCAGCATTTT
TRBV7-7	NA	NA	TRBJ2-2	CASSLRGYTGELFF	TGTGCTAGCAGCTTAAGGGGGTACACCGGGGAGCTGTTTTTT
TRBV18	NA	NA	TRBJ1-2	CASSPEKSYGYTF	TGTGCCAGCTCACCTGAGAAGTCCTATGGCTACACCTTC
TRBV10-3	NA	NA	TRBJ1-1	CAISETDDRAFF	TGTGCCATCAGTGAGACGGACGATAGGGCTTTCTTT
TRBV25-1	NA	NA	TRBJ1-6	CASSRGASPLHF	TGTGCCAGCTCCAGGGGTGCTTCACCCCTCCACTTT
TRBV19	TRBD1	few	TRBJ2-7	CASSMDRVVDEQYF	TGTGCCAGTAGTATGGACAGGGTCGTCGACGAGCAGTACTTC
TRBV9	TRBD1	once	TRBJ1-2	CASSFTGDYGYTF	TGTGCCAGCAGCTTCACAGGGGACTATGGCTACACCTTC
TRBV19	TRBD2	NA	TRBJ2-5	CATSTSGGETQYF	TGTGCTACATCGACTAGCGGGGGGGAGACCCAGTACTTC
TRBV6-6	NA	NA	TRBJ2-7	CASSYEPALASEQYF	TGTGCCAGCAGTTACGAGCCCGCACTCGCATCCGAGCAGTACTTC
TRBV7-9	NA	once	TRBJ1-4	CASSLVTPTNEKLFF	TGTGCCAGCAGCTTAGTAACGCCAACTAATGAAAAACTGTTTTTT
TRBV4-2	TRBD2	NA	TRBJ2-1	CASSQEGTSGGNEQFF	TGTGCCAGCAGCCAAGAAGGGACTAGCGGGGGCAATGAGCAGTTCTTC
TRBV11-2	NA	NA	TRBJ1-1	CASSLARTEAFF	TGTGCCAGCAGCTTAGCACGCACTGAAGCTTTCTTT
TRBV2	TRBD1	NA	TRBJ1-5	CASSSDRGIQPQHF	TGTGCCAGCAGCTCGGACAGGGGGATTCAGCCCCAGCATTTT
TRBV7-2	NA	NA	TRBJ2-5	CASSIGTGETQYF	TGTGCCAGCAGTATTGGGACTGGAGAGACCCAGTACTTC
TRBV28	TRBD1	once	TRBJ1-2	CASTTGVHGYTF	TGTGCCAGCACAACAGGGGTTCATGGCTACACCTTC
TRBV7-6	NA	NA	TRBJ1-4	CASSLGPAKLFF	TGTGCCAGCAGCCTAGGCCCAGCTAAACTGTTTTTT
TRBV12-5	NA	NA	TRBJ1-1	CASGWGGAAEAFF	TGTGCTAGTGGTTGGGGGGGGGCAGCTGAAGCTTTCTTT
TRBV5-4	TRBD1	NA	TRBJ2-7	CASSAQGADFHEQYF	TGTGCCAGCAGCGCGCAGGGGGCCGACTTTCACGAGCAGTACTTC
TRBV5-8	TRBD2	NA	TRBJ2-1	CASSPNSGGVYNEQFF	TGTGCCAGCAGCCCTAATAGCGGGGGGGTTTACAATGAGCAGTTCTTC
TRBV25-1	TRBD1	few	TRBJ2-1	CASTRQGQNEQFF	TGTGCCAGCACGAGACAGGGCCAAAATGAGCAGTTCTTC
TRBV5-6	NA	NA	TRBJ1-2	CASSFAWGGYGYTF	TGTGCCAGCAGCTTTGCATGGGGCGGCTATGGCTACACCTTC
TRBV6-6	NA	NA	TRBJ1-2	CALKRAADYGYTF	TGTGCGTTAAAACGGGCGGCAGACTATGGCTACACCTTC
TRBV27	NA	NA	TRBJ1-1	CASSQISNTEAFF	TGTGCCAGCAGCCAGATTTCGAACACTGAAGCTTTCTTT
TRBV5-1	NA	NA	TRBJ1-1	CASTQSGANTEAFF	TGCGCCAGCACACAATCGGGGGCCAACACTGAAGCTTTCTTT
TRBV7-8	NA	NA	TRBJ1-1	CASSRGPSNTEAFF	TGTGCCAGCAGCAGGGGACCTTCGAACACTGAAGCTTTCTTT
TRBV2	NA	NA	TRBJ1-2	CASNDQDSLGGYTF	TGTGCCAGCAACGACCAGGACAGTCTCGGTGGCTACACCTTC
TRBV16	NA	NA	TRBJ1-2	CASSQSSGDRGYTF	TGTGCCAGCAGCCAATCTTCGGGTGACCGTGGCTACACCTTC
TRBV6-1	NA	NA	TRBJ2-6	CASSGRGSRANVLTF	TGTGCCAGCAGTGGACGGGGTAGTAGGGCCAACGTCCTGACTTTC
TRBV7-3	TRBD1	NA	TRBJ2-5	CASSQGAVETQYF	TGTGCCAGCAGTCAGGGGGCGGTGGAGACCCAGTACTTC
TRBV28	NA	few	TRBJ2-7	CASSSHREQYF	TGTGCCAGCAGCTCGCATCGCGAGCAGTACTTC
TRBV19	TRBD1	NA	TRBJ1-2	CASRQGTQDFRGYTF	TGTGCCAGCAGACAGGGGACGCAAGATTTTCGGGGCTACACCTTC
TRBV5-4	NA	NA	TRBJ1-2	CASSPKGRHYGYTF	TGTGCCAGCAGCCCGAAAGGACGACACTATGGCTACACCTTC
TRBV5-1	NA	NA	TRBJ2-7	CASSLGGRSYEQYF	TGCGCCAGCAGCTTGGGGGGCCGGTCCTACGAGCAGTACTTC
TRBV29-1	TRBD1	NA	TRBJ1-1	CSVAGTGVAFF	TGCAGCGTTGCCGGGACAGGGGTTGCTTTCTTT
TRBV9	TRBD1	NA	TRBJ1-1	CASSSSPGTGLAFVTEAFF	TGTGCCAGCAGCTCCAGTCCCGGGACAGGGTTAGCGTTTGTCACTGAAGCTTTCTTT
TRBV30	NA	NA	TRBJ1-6	CAWTPGGGSPLHF	TGTGCCTGGACACCGGGAGGGGGATCACCCCTCCACTTT
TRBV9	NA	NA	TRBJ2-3	CASSPGLTDTQYF	TGTGCCAGCAGCCCCGGACTGACAGATACGCAGTATTTT
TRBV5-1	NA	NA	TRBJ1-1	CASTAGSRAYAEAFF	TGCGCCAGCACCGCCGGGTCCCGGGCGTACGCTGAAGCTTTCTTT
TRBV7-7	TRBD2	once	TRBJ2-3	CASSLERGYTQYF	TGTGCTAGCAGCTTGGAGCGGGGTTACACGCAGTATTTT
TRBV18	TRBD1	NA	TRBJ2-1	CASSADRGLAGYNEQFF	TGTGCCAGCTCGGCGGACAGGGGGCTAGCGGGGTACAATGAGCAGTTCTTC
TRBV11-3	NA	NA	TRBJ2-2	CASSLRQAGTGELFF	TGTGCCAGCAGCCTTAGACAGGCAGGCACCGGGGAGCTGTTTTTT
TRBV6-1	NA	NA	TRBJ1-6	CASSEQNTKEPPLHF	TGTGCCAGCAGTGAACAAAACACAAAGGAGCCACCCCTCCACTTT
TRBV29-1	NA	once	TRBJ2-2	CSVTGRTGELFF	TGCAGCGTTACCGGACGCACCGGGGAGCTGTTTTTT
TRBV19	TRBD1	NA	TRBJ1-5	CASSPRQGMPQHF	TGTGCCAGTAGTCCCCGACAGGGGATGCCCCAGCATTTT
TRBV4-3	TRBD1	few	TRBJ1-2	CASSQEWQGARGYTF	TGCGCCAGCAGCCAAGAGTGGCAGGGGGCGCGAGGCTACACCTTC
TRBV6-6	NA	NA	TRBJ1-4	CASSYSTSKLNEKLFF	TGTGCCAGCAGTTACTCGACGAGCAAACTTAATGAAAAACTGTTTTTT
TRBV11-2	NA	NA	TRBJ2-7	CASSLVSSAEQYF	TGTGCCAGCAGCTTAGTTTCCAGCGCGGAGCAGTACTTC